What follows describes a single TCR beta chain. Its cognate antigen is unknown. Germline V lookup: CDR1 SGDLS, CDR2 YYNGEE. The CDR3 is 14 amino acids. The V segment lost 4 bases and the J segment 2 bases; nucleotides outside the gene matches: 4. The sample comes from a study of early T cells in non-severe SARS-CoV-2 infection. On the study more broadly: RNA in bulk from unsorted whole blood was sequenced, and chains were unpaired. Whole-study results and caveats: Private and CD4 specificities were missed by VDJdb matching, which favored anti-spike CD8 responses.

The protocol attached unique molecular identifiers to individual cDNA molecules. Each CDR3 protein is one row after TCRdb ran MiXCR on the 5' RACE reads. The table shows some 64,000 distinct CDR3 sequences, with 13% occurring only once. Sequenced: whole blood. The TCR sequence derives from an adult who was a healthcare worker with PCR-confirmed SARS-CoV-2 infection or an uninfected control (not recorded which). This rearrangement joins TRBV9 to TRBJ2-7, with 9 nucleotides matching TRBD2. Here the CDR3 reads CASSLRTSAYEQYF. The CDR3 region has the DNA TGTGCCAGCAGCTTGAGGACTAGCGCCTACGAGCAGTACTTC.